Below are 3 T cell receptor beta chains sequenced from a single sample in a study of T cell repertoires in cytomegalovirus infection. Each CDR3 protein gets one entry after TCRdb re-called the reads with MiXCR. The sample has about 200,000 distinct CDR3 sequences; roughly 9% are singletons. Material: PBMCs. The receptor set was obtained from a human donor in good health (CMV status not recorded). Some clones in this sample may be carry-over from other donors' samples.

Many counts were recorded for this clonotype. The chain combines TRBV7-9 with TRBJ2-5, with 9 bases lining up with TRBD2. The CDR3 totals 15 residues. Germline assignment: CDR1 SEHNR and CDR2 FQNEAQ (reference sequence). V lost 3 bases and J lost 6; bases outside the gene matches: 8. The CDR3 nucleotides read TGTGCCAGCAGCTTGTTGGCTAGCGGGGATAAGACCCAGTACTTC. Translated, it gives CASSLLASGDKTQYF.

This clonotype has a handful of counts. This sequence joins TRBV7-4 and TRBJ2-7; 9 bases fit TRBD1. This CDR3 spans 14 amino acids. Losses at the gene ends were 6 bases for V and 5 bases for J; bases not matched to a gene: 8. Germline-derived CDR1 and CDR2 are SGHVT and SQSDAQ. CDR3 nucleotides: TGTGCCAGCAGGGAAGGGACAGGGTATGACGAGCAGTACTTC. This translates into CASREGTGYDEQYF.

The chain employs TRBV19 and TRBJ2-5, with a tentative D call TRBD1 (5 bases). CDR1 and CDR2 from the germline V gene are LNHDA and SQIVND (reference sequence). The CDR3 sequence is 14 residues long. The V and J ends lost 0 bases and 5 bases respectively, with 10 bases between them. The CDR3 DNA reads as TGTGCCAGTAGTATAGATCAGGGTTCGGAGACCCAGTACTTC. This translates into CASSIDQGSETQYF. The whole variable domain, remainder taken from reference TRBV19 and TRBJ2-5, is DGGITQSPKYLFRKEGQNVTLSCEQNLNHDAMYWYRQDPGQGLRLIYYSQIVNDFQKGDIAEGYSVSREKKESFPLTVTSAQKNPTAFYLCASSIDQGSETQYFGPGTRLLVL.